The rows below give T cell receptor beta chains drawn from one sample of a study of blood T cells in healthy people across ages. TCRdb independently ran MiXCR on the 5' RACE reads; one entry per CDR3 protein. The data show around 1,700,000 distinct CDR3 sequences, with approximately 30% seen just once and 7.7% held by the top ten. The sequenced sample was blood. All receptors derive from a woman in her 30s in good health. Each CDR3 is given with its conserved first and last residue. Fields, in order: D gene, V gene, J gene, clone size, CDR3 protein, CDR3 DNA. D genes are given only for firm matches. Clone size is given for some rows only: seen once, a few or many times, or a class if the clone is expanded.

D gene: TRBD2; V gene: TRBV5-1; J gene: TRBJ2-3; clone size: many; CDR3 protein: CASSPARREDQDTQYF; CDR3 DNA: TGCGCCAGCAGCCCTGCGAGGCGGGAGGACCAAGATACGCAGTATTTT
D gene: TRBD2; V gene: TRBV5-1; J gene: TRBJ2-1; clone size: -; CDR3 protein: CASSYASGGQFF; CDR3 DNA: TGCGCCAGCAGCTACGCAAGCGGGGGGCAGTTCTTC
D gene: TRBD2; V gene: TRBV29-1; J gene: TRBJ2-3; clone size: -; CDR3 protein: CSVEVLAGLADTQYF; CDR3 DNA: TGCAGCGTTGAAGTGCTAGCGGGGTTGGCAGATACGCAGTATTTT
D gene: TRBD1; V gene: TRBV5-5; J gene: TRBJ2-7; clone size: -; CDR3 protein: CASSLALGQGGEQYF; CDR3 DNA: TGTGCCAGCAGCTTGGCCTTGGGACAGGGTGGTGAGCAGTACTTC
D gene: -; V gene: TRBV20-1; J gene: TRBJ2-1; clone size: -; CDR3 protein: CSARPQSAITYNEQFF; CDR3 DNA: TGCAGTGCCAGGCCCCAGAGCGCAATTACCTACAATGAGCAGTTCTTC
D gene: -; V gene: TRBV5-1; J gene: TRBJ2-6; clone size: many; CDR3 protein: CASAGFGANVLTF; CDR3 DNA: TGCGCCAGCGCAGGGTTTGGGGCCAACGTCCTGACTTTC
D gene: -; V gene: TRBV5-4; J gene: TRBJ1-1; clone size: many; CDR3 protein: CASSSVRGNTEAFF; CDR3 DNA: TGTGCCAGCAGTTCGGTTAGGGGGAACACTGAAGCTTTCTTT
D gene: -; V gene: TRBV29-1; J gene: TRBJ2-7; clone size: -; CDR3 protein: CSVDGGRTDSSYEQYF; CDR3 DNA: TGCAGCGTTGACGGAGGGAGAACGGATAGCTCCTACGAGCAGTACTTC
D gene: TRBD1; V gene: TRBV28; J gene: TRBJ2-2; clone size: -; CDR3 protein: CASSEEQGARGTGELFF; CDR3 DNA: TGTGCCAGCAGTGAAGAACAGGGGGCCCGGGGGACCGGGGAGCTGTTTTTT
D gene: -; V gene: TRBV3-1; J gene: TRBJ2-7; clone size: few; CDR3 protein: CASSQDTTVEQYF; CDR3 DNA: TGTGCCAGCAGCCAAGATACGACAGTCGAGCAGTACTTC
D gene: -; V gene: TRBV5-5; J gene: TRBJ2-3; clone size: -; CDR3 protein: CASSLVRQFSPDTQYF; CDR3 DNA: TGTGCCAGCAGCTTGGTGAGACAGTTTTCCCCAGATACGCAGTATTTT
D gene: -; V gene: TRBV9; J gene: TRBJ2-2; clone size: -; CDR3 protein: CTSSVAQGNTGELFF; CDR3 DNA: TGTACCAGCAGCGTAGCCCAGGGGAACACCGGGGAGCTGTTTTTT
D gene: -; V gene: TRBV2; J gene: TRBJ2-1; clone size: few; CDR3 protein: CASSEVRGVDEQFF; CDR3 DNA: TGTGCCAGCAGTGAAGTCCGCGGGGTCGATGAGCAGTTCTTC
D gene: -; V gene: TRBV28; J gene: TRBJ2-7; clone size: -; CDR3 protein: CVSFDSRSYEQYF; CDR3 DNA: TGTGTCAGCTTTGACTCACGCTCCTACGAGCAGTACTTC
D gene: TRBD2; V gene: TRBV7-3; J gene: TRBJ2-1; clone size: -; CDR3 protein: CASSALAGGFEEQFF; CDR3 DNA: TGTGCCAGCAGCGCACTAGCGGGGGGTTTCGAGGAGCAGTTCTTC
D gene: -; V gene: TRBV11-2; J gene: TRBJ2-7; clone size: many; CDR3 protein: CASSFSMTGTYEQYF; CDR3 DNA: TGTGCCAGCAGCTTTAGTATGACAGGAACTTACGAGCAGTACTTC
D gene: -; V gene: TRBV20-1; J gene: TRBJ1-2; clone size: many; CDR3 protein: CSAPRQVPPYGYTF; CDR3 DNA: TGCAGTGCTCCCAGACAGGTCCCTCCCTATGGCTACACCTTC
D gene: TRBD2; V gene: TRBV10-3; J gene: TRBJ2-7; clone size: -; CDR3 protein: CAISESEGGTYNEQYF; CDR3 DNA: TGTGCCATCAGTGAGTCGGAGGGAGGGACCTACAATGAGCAGTACTTC
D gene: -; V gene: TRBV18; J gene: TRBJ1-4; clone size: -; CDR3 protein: CASSRNGFGNEKLFF; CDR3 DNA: TGTGCCAGCTCACGGAACGGGTTTGGTAATGAAAAACTGTTTTTT
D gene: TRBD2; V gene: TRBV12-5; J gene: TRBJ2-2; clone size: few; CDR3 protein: CASGPDWQGGTGELFF; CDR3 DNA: TGTGCTAGTGGCCCTGACTGGCAGGGAGGGACCGGGGAGCTGTTTTTT
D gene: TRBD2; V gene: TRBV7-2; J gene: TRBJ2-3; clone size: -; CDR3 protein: CASSLYWNGRDTQYF; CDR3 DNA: TGTGCCAGCAGCTTATATTGGAACGGGAGGGATACACAGTATTTT
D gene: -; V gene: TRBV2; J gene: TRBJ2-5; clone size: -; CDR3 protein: CASTKQGQETQYF; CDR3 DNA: TGTGCCAGCACTAAACAGGGTCAAGAGACCCAGTACTTC
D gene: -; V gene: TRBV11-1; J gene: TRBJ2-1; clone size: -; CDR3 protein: CASSLAGGRSIF; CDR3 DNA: TGTGCCAGCAGCTTAGCTGGGGGAAGGAGTATCTTC
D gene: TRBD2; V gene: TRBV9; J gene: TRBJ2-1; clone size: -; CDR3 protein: CASSVELAGAHEQFF; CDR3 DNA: TGTGCCAGCAGCGTAGAGCTAGCGGGAGCCCATGAGCAGTTCTTC
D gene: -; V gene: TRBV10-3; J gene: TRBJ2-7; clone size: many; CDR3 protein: CAIKLTISSYEQYF; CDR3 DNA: TGTGCCATCAAACTAACAATCAGCTCCTACGAGCAGTACTTC
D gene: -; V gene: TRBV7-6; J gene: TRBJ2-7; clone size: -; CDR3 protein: CASSSSDREGSEQYF; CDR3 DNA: TGTGCCAGCAGCTCATCGGACAGGGAGGGGTCCGAGCAGTACTTC
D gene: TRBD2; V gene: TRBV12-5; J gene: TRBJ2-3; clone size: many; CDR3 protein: CASSGGVTDTQYF; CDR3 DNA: TGTGCCAGCAGCGGGGGGGTGACAGATACGCAGTATTTT
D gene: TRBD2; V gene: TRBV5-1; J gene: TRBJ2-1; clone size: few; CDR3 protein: CASMVRTSGSGGEQFF; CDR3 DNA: TGCGCCAGCATGGTTCGTACTAGCGGGAGTGGCGGTGAGCAGTTCTTC
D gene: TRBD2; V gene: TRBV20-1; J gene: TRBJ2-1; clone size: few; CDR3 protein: CSARFLAGGRSSYNEQFF; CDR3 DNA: TGCAGTGCTAGATTTCTAGCGGGAGGCCGTAGCTCCTACAATGAGCAGTTCTTC
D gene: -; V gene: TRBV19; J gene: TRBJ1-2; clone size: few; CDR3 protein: CASSPRVQNYGYTF; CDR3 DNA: TGTGCCAGTAGTCCCCGGGTGCAGAACTATGGCTACACCTTC
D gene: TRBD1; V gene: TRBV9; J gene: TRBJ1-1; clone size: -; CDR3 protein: CASGPRGQNTEAFF; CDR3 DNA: TGTGCCAGCGGCCCCAGGGGGCAGAACACTGAAGCTTTCTTT
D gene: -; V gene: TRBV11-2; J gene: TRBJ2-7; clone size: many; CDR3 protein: CASSQIQGGFREQYF; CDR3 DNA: TGTGCCAGCAGTCAAATACAGGGGGGGTTTCGGGAGCAGTACTTC
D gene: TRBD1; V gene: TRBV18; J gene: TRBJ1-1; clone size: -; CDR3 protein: CASSQKTGSTEAFF; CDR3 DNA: TGTGCCAGCTCACAGAAGACAGGGAGCACTGAAGCTTTCTTT
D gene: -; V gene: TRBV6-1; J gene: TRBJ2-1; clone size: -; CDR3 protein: CASRPGLLSHNEQFF; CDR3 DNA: TGTGCCAGCAGGCCGGGGCTCCTCTCCCACAATGAGCAGTTCTTC
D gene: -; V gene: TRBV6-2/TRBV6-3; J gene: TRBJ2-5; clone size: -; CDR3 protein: CASSADRKRETQYF; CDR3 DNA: TGTGCCAGCAGTGCCGACAGGAAGAGAGAGACCCAGTACTTC
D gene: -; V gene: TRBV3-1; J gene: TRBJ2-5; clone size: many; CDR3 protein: CASSHGQETQYF; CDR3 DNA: TGTGCCAGCAGCCATGGACAAGAGACCCAGTACTTC
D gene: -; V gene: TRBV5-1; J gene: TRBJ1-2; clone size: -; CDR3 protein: CASSFQRGRGDGYTF; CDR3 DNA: TGCGCCAGCAGCTTCCAGAGGGGAAGAGGGGATGGCTACACCTTC
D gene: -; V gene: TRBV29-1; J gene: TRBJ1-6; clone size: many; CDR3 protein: CSVSREANSPLHF; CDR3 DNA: TGCAGCGTTTCCAGGGAAGCGAATTCACCCCTCCACTTT
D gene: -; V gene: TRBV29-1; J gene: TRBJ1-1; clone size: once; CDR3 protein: CSVAPQYQDTEAFF; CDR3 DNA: TGCAGCGTTGCCCCCCAATATCAGGACACTGAAGCTTTCTTT